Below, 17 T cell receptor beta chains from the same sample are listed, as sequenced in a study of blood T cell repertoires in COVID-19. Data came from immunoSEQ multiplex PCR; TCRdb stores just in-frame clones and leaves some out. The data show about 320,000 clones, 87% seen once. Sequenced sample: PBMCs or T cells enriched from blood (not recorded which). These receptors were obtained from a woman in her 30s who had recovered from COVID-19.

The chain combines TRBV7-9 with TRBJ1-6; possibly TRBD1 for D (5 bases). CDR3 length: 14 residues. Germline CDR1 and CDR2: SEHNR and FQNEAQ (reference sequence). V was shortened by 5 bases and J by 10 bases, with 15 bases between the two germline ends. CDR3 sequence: CASSRGTAESPLHF. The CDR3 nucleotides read TGTGCCAGCAGCCGAGGGACTGCCGAGTCACCCCTCCACTTT.

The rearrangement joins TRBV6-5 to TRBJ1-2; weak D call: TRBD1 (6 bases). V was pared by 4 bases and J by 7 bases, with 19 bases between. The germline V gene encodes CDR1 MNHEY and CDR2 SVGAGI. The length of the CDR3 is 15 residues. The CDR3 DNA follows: TGTGCCAGCAGTTCTAGGGGGGGCCCAGGGCTTGGCTACACCTTC. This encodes CASSSRGGPGLGYTF.

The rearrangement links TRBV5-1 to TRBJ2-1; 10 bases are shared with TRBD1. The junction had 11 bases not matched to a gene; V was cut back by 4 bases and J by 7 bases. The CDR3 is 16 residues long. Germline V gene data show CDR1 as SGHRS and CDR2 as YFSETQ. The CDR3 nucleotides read TGCGCCAGCAGCACCGACAGGGGGCCAACTCTTAATGAGCAGTTCTTC. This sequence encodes CASSTDRGPTLNEQFF.

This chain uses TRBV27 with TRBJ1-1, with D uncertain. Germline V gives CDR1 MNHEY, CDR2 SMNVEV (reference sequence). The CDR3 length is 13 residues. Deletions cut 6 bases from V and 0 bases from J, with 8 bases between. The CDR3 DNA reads TGTGCCAGCAGAGCGTTGATGAACACTGAAGCTTTCTTT. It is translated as CASRALMNTEAFF.

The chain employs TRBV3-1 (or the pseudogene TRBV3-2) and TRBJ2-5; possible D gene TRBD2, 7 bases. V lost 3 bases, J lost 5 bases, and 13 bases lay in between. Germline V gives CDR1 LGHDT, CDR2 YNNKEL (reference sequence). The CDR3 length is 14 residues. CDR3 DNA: TGTGCCAGCAGCCACGGGGGGCCTCGGGAGACCCAGTACTTC. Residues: CASSHGGPRETQYF.

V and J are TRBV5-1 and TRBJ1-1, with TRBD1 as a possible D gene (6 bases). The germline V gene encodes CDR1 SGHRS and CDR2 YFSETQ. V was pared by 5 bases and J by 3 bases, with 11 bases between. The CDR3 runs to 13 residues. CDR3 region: CASSWKGDTEAFF. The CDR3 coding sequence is TGCGCCAGCAGTTGGAAGGGGGACACTGAAGCTTTCTTT.

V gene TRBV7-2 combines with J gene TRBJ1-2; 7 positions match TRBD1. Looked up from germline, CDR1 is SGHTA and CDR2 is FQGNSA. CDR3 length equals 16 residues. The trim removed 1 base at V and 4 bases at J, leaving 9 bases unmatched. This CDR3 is CASSLGSGGTAYGYTF. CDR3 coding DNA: TGTGCCAGCAGCTTAGGGTCTGGGGGGACAGCCTATGGCTACACCTTC.

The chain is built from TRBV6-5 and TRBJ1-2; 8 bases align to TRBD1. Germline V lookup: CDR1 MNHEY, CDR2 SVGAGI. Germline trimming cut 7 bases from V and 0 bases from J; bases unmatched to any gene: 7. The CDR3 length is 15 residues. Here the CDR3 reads CASTGQANSNYGYTF. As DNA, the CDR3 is TGTGCCAGCACGGGACAGGCTAACTCTAACTATGGCTACACCTTC.

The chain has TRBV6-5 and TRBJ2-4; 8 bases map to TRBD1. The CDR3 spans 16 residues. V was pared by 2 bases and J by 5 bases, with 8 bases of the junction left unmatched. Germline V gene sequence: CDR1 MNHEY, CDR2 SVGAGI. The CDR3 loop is CASSYAAGTGENIQYF. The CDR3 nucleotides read TGTGCCAGCAGTTACGCGGCCGGGACAGGAGAAAACATTCAGTACTTC.

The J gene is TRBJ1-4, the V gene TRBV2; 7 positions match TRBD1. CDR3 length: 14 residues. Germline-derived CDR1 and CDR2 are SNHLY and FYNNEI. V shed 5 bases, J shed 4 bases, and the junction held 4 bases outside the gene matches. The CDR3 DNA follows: TGTGCCAGCAGTTGGGACAGACTTAATGAAAAACTGTTTTTT. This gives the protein CASSWDRLNEKLFF.

CDR3 sequence (DNA): TGTGCCAGCAGCCAAGAAGGGCGGGGAGTAGGGGAGACCCAGTACTTC. Protein: CASSQEGRGVGETQYF. V gene TRBV4-2 combines with J gene TRBJ2-5, with a tentative D call TRBD2 (6 bases). The germline CDR1 and CDR2 sequences are LGHNA and YNFKEQ. The V end was cut by 0 bases, the J end by 5 bases, with 16 bases between. The CDR3 covers 16 residues.

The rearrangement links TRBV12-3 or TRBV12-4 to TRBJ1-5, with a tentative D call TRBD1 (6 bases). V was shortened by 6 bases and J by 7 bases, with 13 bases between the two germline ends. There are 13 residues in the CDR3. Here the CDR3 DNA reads TGTGCCAGCAGGGCGGGGGGCGAACAGCCCCAGCATTTT. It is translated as CASRAGGEQPQHF.

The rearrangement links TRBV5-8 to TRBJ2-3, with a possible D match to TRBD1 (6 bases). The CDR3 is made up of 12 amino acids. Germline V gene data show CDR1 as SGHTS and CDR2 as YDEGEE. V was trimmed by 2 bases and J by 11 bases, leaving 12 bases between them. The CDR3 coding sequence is TGTGCCAGCAGCTTCACAGGGCTCGGGCAGTATTTT. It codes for CASSFTGLGQYF.

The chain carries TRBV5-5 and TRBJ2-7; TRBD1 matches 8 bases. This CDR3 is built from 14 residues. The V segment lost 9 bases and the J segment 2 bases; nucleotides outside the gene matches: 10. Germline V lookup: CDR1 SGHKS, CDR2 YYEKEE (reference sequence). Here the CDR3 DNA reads TGTGCCACCACCCCGACAGGGGTTCCCTACGAGCAGTACTTC. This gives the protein CATTPTGVPYEQYF.

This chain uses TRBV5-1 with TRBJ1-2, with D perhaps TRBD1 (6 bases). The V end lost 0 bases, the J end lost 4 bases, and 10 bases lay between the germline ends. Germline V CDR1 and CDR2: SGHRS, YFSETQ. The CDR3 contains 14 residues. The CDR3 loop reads CASSLGETGYGYTF. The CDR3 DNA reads TGCGCCAGCAGCTTGGGGGAGACAGGCTATGGCTACACCTTC.

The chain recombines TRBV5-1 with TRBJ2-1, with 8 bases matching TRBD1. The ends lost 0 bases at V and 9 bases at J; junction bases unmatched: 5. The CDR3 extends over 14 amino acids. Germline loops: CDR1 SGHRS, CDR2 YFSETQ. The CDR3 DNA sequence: TGCGCCAGCAGCTTGGGTGACAGGGGCGGTGAGCAGTTCTTC. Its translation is CASSLGDRGGEQFF.

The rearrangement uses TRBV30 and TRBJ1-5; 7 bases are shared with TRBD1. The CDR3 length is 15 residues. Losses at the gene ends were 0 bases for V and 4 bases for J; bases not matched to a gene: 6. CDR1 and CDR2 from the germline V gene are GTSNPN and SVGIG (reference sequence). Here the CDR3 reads CAWSVRKQGNQPQHF. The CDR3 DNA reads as TGTGCCTGGAGTGTACGAAAACAGGGGAATCAGCCCCAGCATTTT.